The subject of this entry is one T cell receptor (beta chain). This receptor's antigen is unknown. No base-level quality is on record; no much larger clone is a single base apart. The time point label corresponds to: after neoadjuvant nivolumab, at surgical resection. The patients had newly diagnosed stage II-IVA oral cavity squamous cell carcinoma and had not received any prior systemic or radiation treatment. Everyone in the cohort had locally advanced, HPV-negative oral cavity squamous cell carcinoma. No culture maintenance or expansion was done, as the peripheral blood mononuclear cells went straight to analysis. Samples came from a longitudinal correlative study of a single-arm phase II trial of neoadjuvant nivolumab in oral cavity squamous cell carcinoma. Subject-matched pre- and post-treatment PBMCs and tumors from three responders and three non-responders were subjected to genomic DNA-based TCRbeta sequencing. Peripheral blood mononuclear cells were collected before nivolumab treatment and again after treatment, at the time of surgery. Genomic DNA was isolated from PBMCs using the Maxwell RSC DNA from Cells kit.

The record originates from a study of neoadjuvant anti-PD-1 for oral cavity cancer (dated by TCRdb to 2020 to 2022). With regard to the full study: Patients mostly received three to four biweekly doses of nivolumab at 3 mg/kg before curative-intent surgical resection. The parent correlative cohort included some twelve patients, with an approximately 30% response rate. Patients with complete response, partial response or stable disease by RECIST 1.1 were defined as responders, whereas patients with progression were defined as non-responders. For patients who did not progress, a fourth nivolumab dose was given around day 43, followed by definitive surgical resection on days 50-56.

Overall results and qualifications from the work: The TCR analyses had only three patients in each response group, and the authors called for validation in larger cohorts. After neoadjuvant nivolumab, non-responders showed significantly higher T cell clonality (Gini index) in PBMCs than responders did. Higher pretreatment blood Treg/Th17 ratios correlated with both higher pretreatment blood TCRbeta clonality and lower post-treatment tumor TCRbeta clonality.

Spanning cysteine to phenylalanine, the CDR3 consists of 11 amino acids. Only the CDR3 DNA stays, 33 bases, in frame from base 1. Trimming removed 2 bases from V and 6 bases from J, leaving 7 bases between the germline ends. For CDR1 and CDR2, the germline V gene (reference sequence) lists GTSNPN and SVGIG. For deep sequencing, each PBMC sample was run in six replicates, with libraries mostly built from approximately 520 ng of input genomic DNA. The immunoSEQ hsTCRbeta kit was used to prepare TCRbeta libraries, following the manufacturer's instructions. The finished libraries were brought together in one pool at approximately 3 nM, which was then read using an Illumina NovaSeq 6000 S4 flow cell. The published analysis was carried out like this. The immunoSEQ Analyzer was used for raw data preprocessing and quality control. The analysis was restricted to productive rearrangements, with each unique CDR3 amino acid sequence defining a clonotype. Using the R package tcR, the researchers computed the Gini-Simpson index as their estimate of repertoire clonality. Gini indices were compared with Student's t test, and associations with tumor size change were assessed by Pearson correlation. TCRdb mirrors the immuneACCESS table, restricted to in-frame sequences. Some clones are absent from its copies; in checked studies, under half trace to an unresolved V gene, and the reason for the others is unknown. The V and J calls and clone size come from that table; D and trimming were worked out from the DNA. This sample has under 15,000 clones in its table, and 60% to 75% of those were observed once. The ten largest clones represent about 2.6% of the sample.

The sample consisted of PBMCs, taken after nivolumab (anti-PD-1) treatment. The clonotype was recovered from a person between 40 and 80 years old with oral cavity squamous cell carcinoma. This sequence uses TRBV30 and TRBJ1-1, with the D gene not confidently named. The nucleotide sequence is TGTGCCTGGAGTCGGCGAGCTGAAGCTTTCTTT. This sequence encodes CAWSRRAEAFF.